This T cell receptor beta chain emerged from a study of T cell responses to AZD1222 COVID-19 vaccine. After removal of 0 bases from V and 5 bases from J, the junction contained 15 bases not matched to a gene. CDR1 SGHDN and CDR2 FVKESK come from the germline V gene. The CDR3 is 19 residues long. TCRdb keeps only in-frame clones here, not all; method: immunoSEQ multiplex PCR. The sample comprises more than 150,000 clones, roughly 92% of which are singletons, and under 2% rests with the top ten. As to this clone: Its antigen remains unidentified.

Overall study results and limits: CD4 TCRs associated with vaccination spanned spike, dominating at 160-218 and 743-854. Unmutated variant regions are reportedly targeted by nearly half of spike-specific TCRs. Donors skewed white British and female; clonal diversity was possibly underestimated. Spike-specific TCR breadth and depth went up after people got two AZD1222 doses.

The clonotype originates from an adult who received the AZD1222 COVID-19 vaccine. The chain uses TRBV14 and TRBJ2-5, with 10 positions matching TRBD2. The source was peripheral blood, collected 28 days after the second AZD1222 dose. CDR3 bases: TGTGCCAGCAGCCAAGATGCCGTTCTAGCGGGAGCCCCCGGGGAGACCCAGTACTTC. Its translation is CASSQDAVLAGAPGETQYF.